The sequence of this TCR beta chain was determined in a study of blood T cell repertoires in COVID-19. This table comes from immunoSEQ multiplex PCR, and its TCRdb copy is limited to in-frame clones, with some not included. The sample includes about 300,000 clones, 88% of them seen just once. Losses at the gene ends were 4 bases for V and 3 bases for J; bases not matched to a gene: 16. The CDR3 has 18 residues. The V gene's germline CDR1 is SGHAT and CDR2 FQNNGV. The sequence was collected from a woman aged 30 to 39 who had recovered from COVID-19. The sequenced sample was peripheral blood. V and J are TRBV11-2 and TRBJ1-1, with 8 bases aligning to TRBD1. The CDR3 is CASSWGGQGARVDTEAFF. The CDR3 DNA reads as TGTGCCAGCAGCTGGGGTGGGCAGGGGGCGCGTGTAGACACTGAAGCTTTCTTT.